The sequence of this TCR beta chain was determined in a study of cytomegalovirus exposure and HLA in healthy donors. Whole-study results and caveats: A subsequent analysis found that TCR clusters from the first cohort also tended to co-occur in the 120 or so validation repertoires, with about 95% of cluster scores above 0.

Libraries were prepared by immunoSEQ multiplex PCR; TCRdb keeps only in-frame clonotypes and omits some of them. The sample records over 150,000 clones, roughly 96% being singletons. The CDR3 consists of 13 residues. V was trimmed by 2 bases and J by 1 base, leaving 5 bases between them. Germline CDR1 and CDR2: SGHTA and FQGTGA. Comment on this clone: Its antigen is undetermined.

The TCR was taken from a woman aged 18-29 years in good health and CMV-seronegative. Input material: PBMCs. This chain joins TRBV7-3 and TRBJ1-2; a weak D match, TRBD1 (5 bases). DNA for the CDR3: TGTGCCAGCAGCTTAGACAGTAACTATGGCTACACCTTC. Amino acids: CASSLDSNYGYTF.